This entry is about one T cell receptor beta chain. This sample was taken from a study of human T cells and chemical hapten exposure. Noted time point: patch test 2, 6 weeks after DPC sensitization. Treatment meaning: therapeutic diphenylcyclopropenone sensitization with weekly scalp DPC. The library tagged individual cDNA molecules with unique molecular identifiers. TCRdb fed the RACE reads into MiXCR, producing one record per CDR3 protein. The sample has some 80,000 distinct CDR3 sequences, 11% seen once. Germline assignment: CDR1 MNHNS and CDR2 SASEGT. The V and J ends lost 3 bases and 2 bases respectively, with 6 bases between them. CDR3 length: 13 amino acids.

The receptor was derived from a man in his late teens or twenties with alopecia areata. Some clones in this sample may be carry-over from other donors' samples. The J gene is TRBJ2-3, the V gene TRBV6-1; D unresolved. Sequenced here: whole blood, sampled in connection with sensitization to the hapten diphenylcyclopropenone (DPC). The CDR3 DNA is TGTGCCAGCAGTGATGTGTACACAGATACGCAGTATTTT. Its translation: CASSDVYTDTQYF.